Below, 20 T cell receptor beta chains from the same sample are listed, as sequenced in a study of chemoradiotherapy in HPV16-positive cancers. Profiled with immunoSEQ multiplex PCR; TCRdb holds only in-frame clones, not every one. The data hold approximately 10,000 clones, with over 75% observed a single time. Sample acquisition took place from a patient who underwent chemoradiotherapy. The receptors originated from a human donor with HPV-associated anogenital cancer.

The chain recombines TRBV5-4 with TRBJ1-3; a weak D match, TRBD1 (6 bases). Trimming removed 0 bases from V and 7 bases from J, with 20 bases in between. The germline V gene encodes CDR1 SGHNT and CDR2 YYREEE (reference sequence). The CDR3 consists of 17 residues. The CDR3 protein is CASSLGPFRGYGNTIYF. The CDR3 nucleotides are TGTGCCAGCAGCTTGGGGCCGTTTAGGGGGTACGGGAACACCATATATTTT.

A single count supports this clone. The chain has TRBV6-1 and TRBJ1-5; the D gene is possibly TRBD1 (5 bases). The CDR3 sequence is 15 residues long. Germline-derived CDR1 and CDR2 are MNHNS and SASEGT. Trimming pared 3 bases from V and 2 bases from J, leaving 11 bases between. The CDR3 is CASSEVGVGNQPQHF. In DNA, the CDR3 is TGTGCCAGCAGTGAGGTAGGGGTCGGCAATCAGCCCCAGCATTTT.

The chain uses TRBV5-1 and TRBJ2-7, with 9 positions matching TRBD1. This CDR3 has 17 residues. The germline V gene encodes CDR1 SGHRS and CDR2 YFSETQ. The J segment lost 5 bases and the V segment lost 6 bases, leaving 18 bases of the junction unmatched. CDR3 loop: CASKTGTGTPFSNEQYF. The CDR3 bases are TGCGCCAGCAAAACCGGGACAGGGACCCCCTTTTCGAACGAGCAGTACTTC.

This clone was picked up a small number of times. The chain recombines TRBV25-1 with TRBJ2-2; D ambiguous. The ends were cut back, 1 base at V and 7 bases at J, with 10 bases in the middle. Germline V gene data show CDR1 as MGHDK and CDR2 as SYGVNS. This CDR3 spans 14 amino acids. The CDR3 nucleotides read TGTGCCAGCAGTGAATTTGGGTTGGGCGGGGAGCTGTTTTTT. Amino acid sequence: CASSEFGLGGELFF.

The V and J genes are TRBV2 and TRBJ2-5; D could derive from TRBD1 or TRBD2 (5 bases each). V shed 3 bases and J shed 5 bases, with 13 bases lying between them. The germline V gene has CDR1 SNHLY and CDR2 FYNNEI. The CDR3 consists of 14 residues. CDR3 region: CASSEGVGEETQYF. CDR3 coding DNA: TGTGCCAGCAGTGAGGGGGTAGGGGAGGAGACCCAGTACTTC.

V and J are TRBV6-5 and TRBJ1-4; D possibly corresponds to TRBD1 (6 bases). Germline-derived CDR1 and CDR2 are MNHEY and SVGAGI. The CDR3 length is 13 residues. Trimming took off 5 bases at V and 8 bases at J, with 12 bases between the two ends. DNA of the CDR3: TGTGCCAGCAGTACTACAGGGAAGGAAAAACTGTTTTTT. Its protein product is CASSTTGKEKLFF.

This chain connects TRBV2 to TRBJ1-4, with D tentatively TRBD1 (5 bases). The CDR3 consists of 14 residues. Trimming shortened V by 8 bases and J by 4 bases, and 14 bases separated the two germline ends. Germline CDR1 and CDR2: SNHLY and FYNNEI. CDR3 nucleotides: TGTGCCAGCTGGGGACCCGGACTTAATGAAAAACTGTTTTTT. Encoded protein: CASWGPGLNEKLFF. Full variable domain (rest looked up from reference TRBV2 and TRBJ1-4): EPEVTQTPSHQVTQMGQEVILRCVPISNHLYFYWYRQILGQKVEFLVSFYNNEISEKSEIFDDQFSVERPDGSNFTLKIRSTKLEDSAMYFCASWGPGLNEKLFFGSGTQLSVL.

In DNA, the CDR3 is TGTGCCAGCAGCTTGGGGGGGGCAATACAGAACACCGGGGAGCTGTTTTTT. Its translation: CASSLGGAIQNTGELFF. The rearrangement joins TRBV5-4 to TRBJ2-2, with D possibly called TRBD1 or TRBD2 (6 bases each). CDR3 length: 17 amino acids. V lost 0 bases to trimming and J lost 1 base, with 13 bases between them. Per germline, CDR1 SGHNT and CDR2 YYREEE (reference sequence).

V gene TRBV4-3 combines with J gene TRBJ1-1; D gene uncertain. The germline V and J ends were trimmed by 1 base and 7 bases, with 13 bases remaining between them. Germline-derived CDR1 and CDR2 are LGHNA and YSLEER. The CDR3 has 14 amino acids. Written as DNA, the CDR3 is TGCGCCAGCAGCCAAGGGAGGGTGAGTAGTGAAGCTTTCTTT. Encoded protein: CASSQGRVSSEAFF.

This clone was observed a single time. This CDR3 reads CAISDRVNTEAFF. The CDR3, as DNA: TGTGCCATCTCGGACAGGGTGAACACTGAAGCTTTCTTT. The J gene is TRBJ1-1, the V gene TRBV6-6; 8 bases agree with TRBD1. Trimming at V came to 10 bases and at J to 0 bases, leaving 4 bases not matched to a gene. The CDR3 consists of 13 residues. CDR1 is MNHNY and CDR2 is SVGAGI in the germline V gene (reference sequence).

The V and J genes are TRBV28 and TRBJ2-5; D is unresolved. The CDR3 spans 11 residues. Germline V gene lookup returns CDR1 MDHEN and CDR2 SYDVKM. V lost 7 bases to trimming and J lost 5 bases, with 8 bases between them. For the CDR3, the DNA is TGTGCCAGCACCACAAGCGAGACCCAGTACTTC. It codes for CASTTSETQYF. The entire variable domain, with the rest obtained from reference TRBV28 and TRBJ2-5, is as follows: DVKVTQSSRYLVKRTGEKVFLECVQDMDHENMFWYRQDPGLGLRLIYFSYDVKMKEKGDIPEGYSVSREKKERFSLILESASTNQTSMYLCASTTSETQYFGPGTRLLVL.

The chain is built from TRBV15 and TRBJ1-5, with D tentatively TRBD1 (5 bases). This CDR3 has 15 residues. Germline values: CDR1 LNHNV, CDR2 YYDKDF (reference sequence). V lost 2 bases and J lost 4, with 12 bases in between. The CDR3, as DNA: TGTGCCACCAGCAGATCTCGGGACCGAAATCAGCCCCAGCATTTT. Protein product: CATSRSRDRNQPQHF.

The CDR3 DNA reads as TGTGCCAGCAGTGAAGGGGTCTATGGCTACACCTTC. It yields the protein CASSEGVYGYTF. This chain uses TRBV25-1 with TRBJ1-2, with D uncertain. Germline assignment: CDR1 MGHDK and CDR2 SYGVNS. The CDR3 consists of 12 residues. The V end lost 2 bases, the J end lost 4 bases, and 5 bases lay between the germline ends.

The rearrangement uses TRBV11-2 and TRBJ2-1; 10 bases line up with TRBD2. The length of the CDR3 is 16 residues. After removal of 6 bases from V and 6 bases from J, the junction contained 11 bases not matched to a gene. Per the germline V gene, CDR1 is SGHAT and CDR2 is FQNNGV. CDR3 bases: TGTGCCAGCAGTTTGGCCCCAGCGGGGGGGTTCAATGAGCAGTTCTTC. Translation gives CASSLAPAGGFNEQFF.

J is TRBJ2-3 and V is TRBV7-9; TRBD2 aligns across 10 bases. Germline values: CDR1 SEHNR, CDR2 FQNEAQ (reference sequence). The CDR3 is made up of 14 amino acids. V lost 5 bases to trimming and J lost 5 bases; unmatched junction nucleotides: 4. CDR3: CASSTWTSGDTQYF. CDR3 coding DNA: TGTGCCAGCAGCACCTGGACTAGCGGAGATACGCAGTATTTT.

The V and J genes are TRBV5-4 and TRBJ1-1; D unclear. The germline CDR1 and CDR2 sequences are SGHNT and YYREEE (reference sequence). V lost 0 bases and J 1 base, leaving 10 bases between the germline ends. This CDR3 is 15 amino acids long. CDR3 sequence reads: CASSLEGLGNTEAFF. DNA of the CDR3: TGTGCCAGCAGCTTGGAAGGGTTGGGGAACACTGAAGCTTTCTTT.

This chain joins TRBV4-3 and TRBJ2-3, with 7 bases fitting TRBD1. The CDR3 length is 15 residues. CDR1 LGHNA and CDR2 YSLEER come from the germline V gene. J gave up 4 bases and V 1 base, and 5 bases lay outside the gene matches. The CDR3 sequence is CASSQVNRGADTQYF. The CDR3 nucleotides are TGCGCCAGCAGCCAAGTAAACAGGGGTGCAGATACGCAGTATTTT.

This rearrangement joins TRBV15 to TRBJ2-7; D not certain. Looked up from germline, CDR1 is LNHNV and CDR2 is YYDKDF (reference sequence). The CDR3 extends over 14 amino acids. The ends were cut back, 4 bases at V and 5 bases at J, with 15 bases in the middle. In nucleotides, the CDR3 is TGTGCCACCAGCATCACGAGGACCCTGGACGAGCAGTACTTC. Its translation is CATSITRTLDEQYF.

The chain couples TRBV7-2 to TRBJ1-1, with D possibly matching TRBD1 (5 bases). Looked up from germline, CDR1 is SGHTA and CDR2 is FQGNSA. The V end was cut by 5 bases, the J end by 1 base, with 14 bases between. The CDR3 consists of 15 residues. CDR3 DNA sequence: TGTGCCAGCAGCCCAACCCCCAGGGAGAACACTGAAGCTTTCTTT. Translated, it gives CASSPTPRENTEAFF.

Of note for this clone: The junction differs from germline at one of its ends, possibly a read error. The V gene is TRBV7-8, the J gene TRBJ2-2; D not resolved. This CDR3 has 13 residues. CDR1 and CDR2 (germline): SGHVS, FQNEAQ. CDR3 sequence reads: CASSWLNAGELFF. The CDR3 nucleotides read TGTGCCAGCAGCTGGTTGAACGCCGGGGAGCTGTTTTTT. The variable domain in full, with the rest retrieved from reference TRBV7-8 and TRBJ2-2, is GAGVSQSPRYKVAKRGQDVALRCDPISGHVSLFWYQQALGQGPEFLTYFQNEAQLDKSGLPSDRFFAERPEGSVSTLKIQRTQQEDSAVYLCASSWLNAGELFFGEGSRLTVL.